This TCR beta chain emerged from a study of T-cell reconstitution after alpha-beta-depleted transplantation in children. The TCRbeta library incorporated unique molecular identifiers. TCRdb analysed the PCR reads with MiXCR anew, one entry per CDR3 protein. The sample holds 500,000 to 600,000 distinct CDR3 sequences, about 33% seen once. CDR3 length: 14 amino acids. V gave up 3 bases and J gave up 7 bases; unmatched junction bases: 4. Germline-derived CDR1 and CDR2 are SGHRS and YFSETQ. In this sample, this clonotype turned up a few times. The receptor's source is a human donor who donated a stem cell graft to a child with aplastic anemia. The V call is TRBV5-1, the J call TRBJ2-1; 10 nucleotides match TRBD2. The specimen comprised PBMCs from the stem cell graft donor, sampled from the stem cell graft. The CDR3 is CASSSLAGVNEQFF. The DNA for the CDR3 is TGCGCCAGCAGCTCTCTAGCGGGAGTAAATGAGCAGTTCTTC.